Each of the 21 T cell receptor beta chains below was sequenced from the same sample in a study of Ad26.COV2.S vaccination and SARS-CoV-2 variants. Produced via immunoSEQ multiplex PCR; TCRdb's table is partial and in-frame only. The table has 350,000 to 550,000 clones, about 91% seen once. This sample's treatment: some 20 received Ad26.COV2.S at low or high dose, single or two shots; 5 received placebo; per-sample allocation not given. Sampling was done on day 63 after the first vaccine or placebo injection. The sequenced sample was peripheral blood, obtained in a trial of Ad26.COV2.S vaccine versus placebo. The origin of the receptors is a person aged 18-65 years who received the Ad26.COV2.S COVID-19 vaccine or a placebo.

The chain employs TRBV5-4 and TRBJ2-7, with 7 bases matching TRBD1. The CDR3 has 14 residues. J lost 0 bases, V lost 4 bases, and 4 bases had no gene match. Germline loops: CDR1 SGHNT, CDR2 YYREEE (reference sequence). The CDR3 here is CASSLDRASYEQYF. In DNA form, the CDR3 reads TGTGCCAGCAGCCTAGACAGGGCCTCCTACGAGCAGTACTTC.

In this sample, this clone turned up once. The V call is TRBV4-3, the J call TRBJ2-1; weak D call: TRBD2 (6 bases). Germline lookup yields CDR1 LGHNA and CDR2 YSLEER. Trimming left V 1 base short and J 0 bases short, with 7 bases between. This CDR3 contains 15 residues. The CDR3 nucleotides read TGCGCCAGCAGCCAAGGACTAGTCTCCTACAATGAGCAGTTCTTC. Translated: CASSQGLVSYNEQFF.

The V and J genes are TRBV4-3 and TRBJ1-3, with 12 bases that match TRBD1. With V trimmed by 4 bases and J by 7 bases, 5 bases remained unmatched. CDR1 and CDR2 from the germline V gene are LGHNA and YSLEER. CDR3 size: 15 residues. The CDR3 is CASSLTGQGANTIYF. The CDR3 DNA reads as TGCGCCAGCAGCCTCACGGGACAGGGGGCCAACACCATATATTTT.

V and J are TRBV2 and TRBJ2-3; D perhaps matches TRBD1 (5 bases). Germline V gene lookup returns CDR1 SNHLY and CDR2 FYNNEI. Trimming removed 7 bases at V and 7 bases at J, with 6 bases between. This CDR3 region has 10 residues. The CDR3 nucleotides read TGTGCCAGCAAGGACAATACGCAGTATTTT. Its translation: CASKDNTQYF. The full variable domain, with the rest looked up from reference TRBV2 and TRBJ2-3, is EPEVTQTPSHQVTQMGQEVILRCVPISNHLYFYWYRQILGQKVEFLVSFYNNEISEKSEIFDDQFSVERPDGSNFTLKIRSTKLEDSAMYFCASKDNTQYFGPGTRLTVL.

This clone was seen a single time. CDR3 DNA sequence: TGTGCCAGCAGTACTCGGACAGGGCCCGGGGAGCTGTTTTTT. Residues: CASSTRTGPGELFF. The chain joins TRBV2 to TRBJ2-2, with 8 bases lining up with TRBD1. The germline V gene encodes CDR1 SNHLY and CDR2 FYNNEI. Trimming cost V 5 bases and J 6 bases; bases outside gene matches: 5. The CDR3 covers 14 residues.

The chain carries TRBV18 and TRBJ2-1; D uncertain. The V gene lost 1 base and the J gene lost 10 bases, with 14 bases spanning the gap. The CDR3 runs 14 residues. Per the germline V gene, CDR1 is KGHSH and CDR2 is LQKENI. The CDR3, as DNA: TGTGCCAGCTCACCACTGCCGAATTATCTAGAGCAGTTCTTC. Translation gives CASSPLPNYLEQFF.

The chain employs TRBV6-2 or TRBV6-3 and TRBJ2-3; 7 nucleotides agree with TRBD2. Germline assignment: CDR1 MNHEY and CDR2 SVGEGT. CDR3 length: 17 amino acids. Unmatched junction bases numbered 7, after V lost 0 bases and J lost 1 base. In nucleotides, the CDR3 is TGTGCCAGCAGTTACTCGTTCAAAGGACTAGGCACAGATACGCAGTATTTT. It specifies CASSYSFKGLGTDTQYF.

The chain carries TRBV7-9 and TRBJ1-6, with a possible D match to TRBD1 (5 bases). Germline CDR1 SEHNR, CDR2 FQNEAQ (reference sequence). This CDR3 contains 14 residues. The V end lost 2 bases, the J end lost 5 bases, and 7 bases lay between the germline ends. CDR3 coding DNA: TGTGCCAGCAGCTTACGAGGGGATAATTCACCCCTCCACTTT. The encoded protein is CASSLRGDNSPLHF.

V usage is TRBV7-9 and J usage is TRBJ1-3; the D gene is possibly TRBD1 (6 bases). In germline, CDR1 is SEHNR, CDR2 FQNEAQ (reference sequence). CDR3 length: 13 residues. The ends were cut back, 5 bases at V and 4 bases at J, with 9 bases in the middle. CDR3 nucleotides: TGTGCCAGCAGCCCCCAGGGGGGAAACACCATATATTTT. It codes for CASSPQGGNTIYF.

The chain is built from TRBV15 and TRBJ2-1; 7 nucleotides align to TRBD1. CDR3 length: 15 amino acids. Germline CDR1 and CDR2: LNHNV and YYDKDF (reference sequence). Trimming cost V 1 base and J 3 bases; bases outside gene matches: 3. CDR3 residues: CATSRGRDSYNEQFF. The CDR3 DNA is TGTGCCACCAGCAGAGGCCGGGACAGCTACAATGAGCAGTTCTTC.

The chain combines TRBV29-1 with TRBJ2-3, with 8 bases lining up with TRBD2. The CDR3 has 12 residues. J lost 1 base, V lost 6 bases, and 0 bases had no gene match. Germline CDR1 is SQVTM and CDR2 is ANQGSEA. Here the CDR3 DNA reads TGCAGCGTGACTAGCGGCACAGATACGCAGTATTTT. This gives the protein CSVTSGTDTQYF.

The rearrangement uses TRBV4-3 and TRBJ1-3; unclear D gene. Germline V gives CDR1 LGHNA, CDR2 YSLEER. The CDR3 sequence is 17 residues long. V lost 1 base and J 3 bases, leaving 16 bases between the germline ends. For the CDR3, the DNA is TGCGCCAGCAGCCAAGGGAGCGGTCATCGGGGTGGAAACACCATATATTTT. It encodes CASSQGSGHRGGNTIYF.

The rearrangement joins TRBV11-2 to TRBJ2-7; TRBD2 is a possible D gene (6 bases). This CDR3 has 15 residues. Trimming left V 4 bases short and J 4 bases short, with 17 bases between. Germline-derived CDR1 and CDR2 are SGHAT and FQNNGV. The CDR3: CASSSRDWQRYEQYF. The CDR3 DNA follows: TGTGCCAGCAGCTCCCGGGACTGGCAACGTTACGAGCAGTACTTC.

This sequence joins TRBV29-1 and TRBJ1-2; D is undetermined. Trimming shortened V by 4 bases and J by 1 base, and 4 bases separated the two germline ends. Germline CDR1 SQVTM, CDR2 ANQGSEA. The CDR3 sequence is 11 residues long. The CDR3 bases are TGCAGCGTTGTGCTTAACTATGGCTACACCTTC. As protein: CSVVLNYGYTF.

The sample holds one count of this clone. The chain has TRBV6-2 or TRBV6-3 and TRBJ2-5; D is perhaps TRBD1 (5 bases). Germline V gene lookup returns CDR1 MNHEY and CDR2 SVGEGT. Trimming left V 2 bases short and J 2 bases short, with 9 bases between. The CDR3 has 14 residues. In DNA, the CDR3 is TGTGCCAGCAGTTACAGGGGTTCTCAAGAGACCCAGTACTTC. Amino acid sequence: CASSYRGSQETQYF.

The chain has TRBV5-1 and TRBJ1-3; D gene uncertain. V lost 1 base to trimming and J lost 0 bases, with 11 bases between them. The CDR3 is made up of 16 amino acids. Germline CDR1 reads SGHRS; CDR2 reads YFSETQ. The CDR3 loop reads CASSLRTGSSGNTIYF. In DNA, the CDR3 is TGCGCCAGCAGCTTGAGGACCGGAAGCTCTGGAAACACCATATATTTT.

This chain links TRBV11-2 with TRBJ1-6; D not resolved. The germline V and J ends were trimmed by 0 bases and 9 bases, with 12 bases remaining between them. Germline CDR1 SGHAT, CDR2 FQNNGV. The length of the CDR3 is 15 residues. CDR3 coding DNA: TGTGCCAGCAGCTTAGATCTATACGGGCTTTCACCCCTCCACTTT. This gives the protein CASSLDLYGLSPLHF.

The rearrangement joins TRBV14 to TRBJ1-3; no clear D. Trimming pared 7 bases from V and 0 bases from J, leaving 10 bases between. The V gene's germline CDR1 is SGHDN and CDR2 FVKESK. The CDR3 consists of 14 residues. The CDR3 protein is CASNSASSGNTIYF. In DNA form, the CDR3 reads TGTGCCAGCAATTCTGCGAGCTCTGGAAACACCATATATTTT.

The rearrangement uses TRBV7-9 and TRBJ2-2, with D hard to call. The V end lost 1 base, the J end lost 7 bases, and 7 bases lay between the germline ends. The CDR3 runs to 13 residues. Germline loops: CDR1 SEHNR, CDR2 FQNEAQ (reference sequence). The CDR3 region has the DNA TGTGCCAGCAGCTTAGAGTGGGTCGGGGAGCTGTTTTTT. Encoded protein: CASSLEWVGELFF.

This sequence joins TRBV14 and TRBJ1-3; no firm D call. The CDR3 totals 16 residues. Deletions cut 1 base from V and 1 base from J, with 11 bases between. Germline V CDR1 and CDR2: SGHDN, FVKESK. CDR3 coding DNA: TGTGCCAGCAGCCAAGGCGCAGCGGGGTCTGGAAACACCATATATTTT. Encoded protein: CASSQGAAGSGNTIYF.

The CDR3 sequence: CASSFGGGLEQYF. CDR3 DNA: TGCGCCAGCAGCTTCGGCGGGGGGCTCGAGCAGTACTTC. The V call is TRBV5-1, the J call TRBJ2-7; 8 positions match TRBD2. Germline CDR1 SGHRS, CDR2 YFSETQ. Trimming cost V 2 bases and J 6 bases; bases outside gene matches: 4. CDR3 length: 13 amino acids.